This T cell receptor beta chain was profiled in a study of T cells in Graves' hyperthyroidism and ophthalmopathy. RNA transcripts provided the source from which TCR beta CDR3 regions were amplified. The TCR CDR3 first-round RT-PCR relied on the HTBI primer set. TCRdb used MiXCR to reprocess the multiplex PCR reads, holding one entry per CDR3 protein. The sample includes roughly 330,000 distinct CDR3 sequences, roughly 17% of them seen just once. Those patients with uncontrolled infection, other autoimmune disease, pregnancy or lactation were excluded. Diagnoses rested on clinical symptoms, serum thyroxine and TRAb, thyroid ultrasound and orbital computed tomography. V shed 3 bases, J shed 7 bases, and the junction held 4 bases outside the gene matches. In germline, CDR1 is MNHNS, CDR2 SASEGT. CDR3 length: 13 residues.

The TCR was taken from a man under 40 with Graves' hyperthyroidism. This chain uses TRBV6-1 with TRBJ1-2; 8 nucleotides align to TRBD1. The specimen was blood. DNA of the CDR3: TGTGCCAGCAGTGATGGCAGGGGGCTTGGCTACACCTTC. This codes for CASSDGRGLGYTF.